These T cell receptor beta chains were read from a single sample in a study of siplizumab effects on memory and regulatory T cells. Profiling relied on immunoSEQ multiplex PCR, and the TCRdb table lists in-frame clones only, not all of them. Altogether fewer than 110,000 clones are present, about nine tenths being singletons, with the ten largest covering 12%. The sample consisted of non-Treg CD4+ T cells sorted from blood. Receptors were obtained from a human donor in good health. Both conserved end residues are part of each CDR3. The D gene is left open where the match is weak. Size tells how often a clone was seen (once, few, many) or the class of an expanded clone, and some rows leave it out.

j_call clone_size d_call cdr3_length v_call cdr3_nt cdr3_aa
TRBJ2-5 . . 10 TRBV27 TGTGCCAGCAGCTTCGGGCCAGTCTACTTC CASSFGPVYF
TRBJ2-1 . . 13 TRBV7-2 TGTGCCAGCAGCTTAGCTGGGAGGCGCGAGCAGTTCTTC CASSLAGRREQFF
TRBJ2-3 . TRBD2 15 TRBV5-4 TGTGCCAGCAGCTTGGGGGCTAGCGGAACAGATACGCAGTATTTT CASSLGASGTDTQYF
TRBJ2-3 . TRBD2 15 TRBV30 TGTGCCTGGAGTGTCGCGGGGGGAGGCACAGATACGCAGTATTTT CAWSVAGGGTDTQYF
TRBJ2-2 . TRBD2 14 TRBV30 TGTGCCTGGAGTGAAGGACTAGCAGTCGGGGAGCTGTTTTTT CAWSEGLAVGELFF
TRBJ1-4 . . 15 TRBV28 TGTGCCAGCAATGGAAGGGGCGCAACTAATGAAAAACTGTTTTTT CASNGRGATNEKLFF
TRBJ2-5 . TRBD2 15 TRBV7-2 TGTGCCAGCAGCTTATCCGGTGGCGGGAGGGAGACCCAGTACTTC CASSLSGGGRETQYF
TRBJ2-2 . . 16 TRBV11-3 TGTGCCAGCAGCTCCTCCTTTGGGGGGCTTACGGGGGAGCTGTTTTTT CASSSSFGGLTGELFF
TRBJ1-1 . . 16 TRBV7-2 TGTGCCAGCAGCCCTTTAGCGGGGGGGCGCGACACTGAAGCTTTCTTT CASSPLAGGRDTEAFF
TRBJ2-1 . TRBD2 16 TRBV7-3 TGTGCCAGCAGTATATCCGGGACTAGCGGGAGTGGGGAGCAGTTCTTC CASSISGTSGSGEQFF
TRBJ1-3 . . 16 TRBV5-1 TGCGCCAGCAGCTTGGCCGGGACACCTTCCGTGAACACCATATATTTT CASSLAGTPSVNTIYF
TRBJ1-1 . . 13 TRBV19 TGTGCCAGTAGTTTTCAGGCGAACACTGAAGCTTTCTTT CASSFQANTEAFF
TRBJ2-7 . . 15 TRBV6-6 TGTGCCAGCACCCGGGGAGAGGGAGTTGGTTACGAGCAGTACTTC CASTRGEGVGYEQYF
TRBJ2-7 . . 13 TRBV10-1 TGCGCCAGCAGTGTTGGAGGCGGTGGCGAGCAGTACTTC CASSVGGGGEQYF
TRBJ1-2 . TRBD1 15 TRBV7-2 TGTGCCAGCAGCTTAAACGACAGGGCTAACTATGGCTACACCTTC CASSLNDRANYGYTF
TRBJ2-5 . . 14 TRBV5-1 TGCGCCAGCAGCCCGGAGACACCCCCGAGGACCCAGTACTTC CASSPETPPRTQYF
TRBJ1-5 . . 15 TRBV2 TGTGCCAGCACCCTGAGGACAGTAAAGGATCAGCCCCAGCATTTT CASTLRTVKDQPQHF
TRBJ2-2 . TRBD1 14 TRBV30 TGTGCCTGGAGTCGGACAGGGCGTAACGGGGAGCTGTTTTTT CAWSRTGRNGELFF
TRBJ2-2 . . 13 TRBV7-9 TGTGCCAGCAGCTTAGAAGGACCCGGGGAGCTGTTTTTT CASSLEGPGELFF
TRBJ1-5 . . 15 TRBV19 TGTGCCAGTAGTATAAGTGCAGGGTACAATCAGCCCCAGCATTTT CASSISAGYNQPQHF
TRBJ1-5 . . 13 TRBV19 TGTGCCAGTAGTATAGACAGGGATCAGCCCCAGCATTTT CASSIDRDQPQHF
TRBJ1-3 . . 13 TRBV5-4 TGTGCCAGCAGCTCCCTTAACGGAAACACCATATATTTT CASSSLNGNTIYF
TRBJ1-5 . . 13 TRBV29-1 TGCAGCGTGGCTACAGGGTTCAATCAGCCCCAGCATTTT CSVATGFNQPQHF
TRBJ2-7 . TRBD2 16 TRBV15 TGTGCCACCAGCAGACTAGCGGGAGGGTCGGCCTACGAGCAGTACTTC CATSRLAGGSAYEQYF
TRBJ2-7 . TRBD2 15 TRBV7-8 TGTGCCAGCAGCAGACTAGCGGGAGCCAGGGACGAGCAGTACTTC CASSRLAGARDEQYF
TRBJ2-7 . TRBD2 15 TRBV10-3 TGTGCCATCAGTGCTATAGCGGGAGACGGGAACGAGCAGTACTTC CAISAIAGDGNEQYF
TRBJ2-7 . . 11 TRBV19 TGTGCCAGTAGCCTGGGCTACGAGCAGTACTTC CASSLGYEQYF
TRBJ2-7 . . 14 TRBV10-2 TGCGCCAGCAGTGGAGACGGTCCCGCCGTGGGACGGTACTTC CASSGDGPAVGRYF
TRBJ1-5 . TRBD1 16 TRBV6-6 TGTGCCAGCAGGACAGGGTTTAATACGGGCAATCAGCCCCAGCATTTT CASRTGFNTGNQPQHF
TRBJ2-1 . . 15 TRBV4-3 TGCGCCAGCAGCCAAGAGAGTAGCTCCTACAATGAGCAGTTCTTC CASSQESSSYNEQFF
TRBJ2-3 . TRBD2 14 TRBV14 TGTGCCAGCAGCCGCGGGGAGGGTGGAGATACGCAGTATTTT CASSRGEGGDTQYF
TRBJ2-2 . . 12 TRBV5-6 TGTGCCAGCAGCTTTCCTGGCGGGGAGCTGTTTTTT CASSFPGGELFF
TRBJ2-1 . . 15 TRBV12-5 TGTGCTAGTGGTTTAGGCGGGATTTCGTACAATGAGCAGTTCTTC CASGLGGISYNEQFF
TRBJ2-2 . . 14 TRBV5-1 TGCGCCAGCAGGATGGGACAGAACACCGGGGAGCTGTTTTTT CASRMGQNTGELFF
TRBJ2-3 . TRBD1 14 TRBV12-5 TGTGCTAGTGCCCGACAGGGGGCAGGAGATACGCAGTATTTT CASARQGAGDTQYF
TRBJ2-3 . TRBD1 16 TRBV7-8 TGTGCCAGCAGTTTTCAAGGACAGGGGGCCACAGATACGCAGTATTTT CASSFQGQGATDTQYF
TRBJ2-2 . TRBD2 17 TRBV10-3 TGTGCCATCGGAGGGGAGGGAAGTGGCGTCAACACCGGGGAGCTGTTTTTT CAIGGEGSGVNTGELFF
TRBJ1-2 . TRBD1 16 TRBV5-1 TGCGCCAGCAGCCGGGACAGCGACTCGGGATCCTATGGCTACACCTTC CASSRDSDSGSYGYTF
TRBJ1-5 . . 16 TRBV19 TGTGCCAGTAGTATAGGGAATCCGGGGGCCCATCAGCCCCAGCATTTT CASSIGNPGAHQPQHF
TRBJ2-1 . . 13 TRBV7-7 TGTGCTAGCAGCTTAGGGGACCCCAATGAGCAGTTCTTC CASSLGDPNEQFF
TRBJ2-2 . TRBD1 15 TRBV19 TGTGCCAGTACCAACGACAGGGTTGGCACCGGGGAGCTGTTTTTT CASTNDRVGTGELFF
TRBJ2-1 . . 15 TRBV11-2 TGTGCCAGCAGCCCCCCTACTAGCTCATACAATGAGCAGTTCTTC CASSPPTSSYNEQFF
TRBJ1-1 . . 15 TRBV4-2 TGTGCCAGCAGCCAAGCAGGATACAAGGGCGATGAAGCTTTCTTT CASSQAGYKGDEAFF
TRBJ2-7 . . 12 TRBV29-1 TGCAGCGCAGGCCGGAGCTCCTACGAGCAGTACTTC CSAGRSSYEQYF
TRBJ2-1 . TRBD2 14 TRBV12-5 TGTGCTAGTGCCACTAGCGGGGACTACAATGAGCAGTTCTTC CASATSGDYNEQFF
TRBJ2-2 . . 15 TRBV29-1 TGCAGCGTGACCCATTTAACTGGGGTCACCGGGGAGCTGTTTTTT CSVTHLTGVTGELFF
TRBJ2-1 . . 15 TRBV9 TGTGCCAGCAGCGTCCAGTCGGAACGATACAATGAGCAGTTCTTC CASSVQSERYNEQFF
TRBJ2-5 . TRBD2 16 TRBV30 TGTGCCTGGAGGGCGGGGCTAGCGGGAGGGAAAGAGACCCAGTACTTC CAWRAGLAGGKETQYF
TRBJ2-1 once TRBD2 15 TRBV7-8 TGTGCCAGCAGCTTAGGACTAGCGGGAGTCAATGAGCAGTTCTTC CASSLGLAGVNEQFF